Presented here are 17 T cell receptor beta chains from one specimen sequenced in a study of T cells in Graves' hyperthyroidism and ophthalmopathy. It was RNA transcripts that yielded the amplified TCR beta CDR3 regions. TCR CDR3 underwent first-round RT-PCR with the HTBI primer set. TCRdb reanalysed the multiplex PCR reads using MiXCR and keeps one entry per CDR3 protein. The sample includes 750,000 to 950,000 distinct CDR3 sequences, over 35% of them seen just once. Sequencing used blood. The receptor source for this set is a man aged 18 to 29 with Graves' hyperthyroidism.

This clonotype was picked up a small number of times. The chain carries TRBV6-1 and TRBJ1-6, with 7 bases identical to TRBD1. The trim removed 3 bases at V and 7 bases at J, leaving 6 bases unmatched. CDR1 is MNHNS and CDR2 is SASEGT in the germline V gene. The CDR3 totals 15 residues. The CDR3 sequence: CASSDLQGRNSPLHF. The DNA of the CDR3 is TGTGCCAGCAGTGACCTACAGGGGCGGAATTCACCCCTCCACTTT.

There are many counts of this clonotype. The CDR3 DNA is TGTGCCAGCACTGGGGACAGGGGGGTTTGGACTGAAGCTTTCTTT. It yields the protein CASTGDRGVWTEAFF. V is TRBV25-1 and J is TRBJ1-1, with 11 positions matching TRBD1. Per the germline V gene, CDR1 is MGHDK and CDR2 is SYGVNS. V lost 7 bases, J lost 5 bases, and 9 bases stayed unmatched. This CDR3 contains 15 residues. Filled out from reference TRBV25-1 and TRBJ1-1, the complete variable domain reads EADIYQTPRYLVIGTGKKITLECSQTMGHDKMYWYQQDPGMELHLIHYSYGVNSTEKGDLSSESTVSRIRTEHFPLTLESARPSHTSQYLCASTGDRGVWTEAFFGQGTRLTVV.

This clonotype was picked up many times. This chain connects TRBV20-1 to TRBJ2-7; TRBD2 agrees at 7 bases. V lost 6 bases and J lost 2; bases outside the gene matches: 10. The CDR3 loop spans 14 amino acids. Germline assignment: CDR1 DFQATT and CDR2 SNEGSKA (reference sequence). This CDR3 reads CSAGSLAVAYEQYF. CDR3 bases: TGCAGTGCCGGGAGCCTAGCGGTTGCCTACGAGCAGTACTTC.

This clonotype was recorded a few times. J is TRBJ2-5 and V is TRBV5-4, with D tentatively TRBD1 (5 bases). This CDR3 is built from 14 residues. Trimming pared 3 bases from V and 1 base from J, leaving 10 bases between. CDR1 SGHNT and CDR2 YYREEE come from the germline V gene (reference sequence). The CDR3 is CASSSKTAQETQYF. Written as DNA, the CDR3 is TGTGCCAGCAGCTCCAAGACAGCCCAAGAGACCCAGTACTTC.

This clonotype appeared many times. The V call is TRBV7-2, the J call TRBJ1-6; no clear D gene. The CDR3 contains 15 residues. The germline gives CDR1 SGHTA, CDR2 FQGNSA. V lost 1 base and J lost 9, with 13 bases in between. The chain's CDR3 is CASSLEVGVVSPLHF. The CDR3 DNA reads TGTGCCAGCAGCTTAGAAGTTGGGGTTGTTTCACCCCTCCACTTT.

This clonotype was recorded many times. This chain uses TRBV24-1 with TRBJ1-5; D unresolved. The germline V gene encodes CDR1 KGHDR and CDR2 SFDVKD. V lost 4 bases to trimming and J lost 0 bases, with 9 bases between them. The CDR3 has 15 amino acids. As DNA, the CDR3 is TGTGCCACCAGTGACCCTGCCGATAGCAATCAGCCCCAGCATTTT. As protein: CATSDPADSNQPQHF.

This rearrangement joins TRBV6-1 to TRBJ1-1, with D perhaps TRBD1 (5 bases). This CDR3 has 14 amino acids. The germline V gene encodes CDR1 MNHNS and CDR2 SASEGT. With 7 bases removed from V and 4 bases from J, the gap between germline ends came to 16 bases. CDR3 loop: CASNSDSGRTEAFF. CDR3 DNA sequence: TGTGCCAGCAACTCAGACAGTGGGCGCACTGAAGCTTTCTTT.

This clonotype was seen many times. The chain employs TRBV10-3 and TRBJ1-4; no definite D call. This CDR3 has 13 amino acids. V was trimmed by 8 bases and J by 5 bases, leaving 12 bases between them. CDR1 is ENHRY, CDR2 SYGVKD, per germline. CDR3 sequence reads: CAIARAVNEKLFF. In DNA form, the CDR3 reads TGTGCCATCGCGAGGGCCGTCAATGAAAAACTGTTTTTT.

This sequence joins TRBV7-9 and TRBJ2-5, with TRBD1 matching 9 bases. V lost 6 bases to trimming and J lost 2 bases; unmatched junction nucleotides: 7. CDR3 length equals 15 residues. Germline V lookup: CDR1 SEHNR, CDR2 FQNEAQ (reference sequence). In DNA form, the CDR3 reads TGTGCCAGCAGACAAGGACAGGGGCTTCAAGAGACCCAGTACTTC. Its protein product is CASRQGQGLQETQYF.

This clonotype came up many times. The CDR3 sequence: CASSFRASTIYF. Here the CDR3 DNA reads TGTGCCAGCAGCTTCCGGGCCTCGACCATATATTTT. The rearrangement uses TRBV7-9 and TRBJ1-3; no clear D. V lost 3 bases and J lost 10, with 10 bases in between. Germline-derived CDR1 and CDR2 are SEHNR and FQNEAQ (reference sequence). The CDR3 is 12 residues long.

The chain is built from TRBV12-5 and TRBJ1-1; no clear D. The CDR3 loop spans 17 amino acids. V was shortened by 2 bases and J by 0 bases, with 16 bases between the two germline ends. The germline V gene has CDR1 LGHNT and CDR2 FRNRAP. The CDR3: CASGLTTAPTVNTEAFF. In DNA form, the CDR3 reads TGTGCTAGTGGTTTGACCACAGCTCCGACGGTGAACACTGAAGCTTTCTTT.

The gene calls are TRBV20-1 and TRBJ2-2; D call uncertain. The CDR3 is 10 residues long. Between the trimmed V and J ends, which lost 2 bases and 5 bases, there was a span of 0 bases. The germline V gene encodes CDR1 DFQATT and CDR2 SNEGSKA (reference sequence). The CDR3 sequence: CSARTGELFF. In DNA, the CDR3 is TGCAGTGCTAGAACCGGGGAGCTGTTTTTT.

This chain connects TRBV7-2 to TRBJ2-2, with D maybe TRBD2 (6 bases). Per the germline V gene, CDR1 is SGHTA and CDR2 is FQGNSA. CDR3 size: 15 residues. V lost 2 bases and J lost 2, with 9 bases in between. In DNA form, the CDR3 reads TGTGCCAGCAGCTTAAGTAGCGGAAACACCGGGGAGCTGTTTTTT. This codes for CASSLSSGNTGELFF.

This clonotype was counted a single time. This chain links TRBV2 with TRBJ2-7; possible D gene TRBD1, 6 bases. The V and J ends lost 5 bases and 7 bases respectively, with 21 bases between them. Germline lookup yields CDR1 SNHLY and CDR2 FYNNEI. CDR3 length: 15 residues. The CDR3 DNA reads TGTGCCAGCAGTCCCCTACAGGGCCCGATACGGGAGCAGTACTTC. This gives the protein CASSPLQGPIREQYF.

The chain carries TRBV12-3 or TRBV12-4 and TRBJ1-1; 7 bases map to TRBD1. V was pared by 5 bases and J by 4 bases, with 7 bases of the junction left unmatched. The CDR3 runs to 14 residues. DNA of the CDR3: TGTGCCAGCAGTGTTCAGGGGGTGAGCACTGAAGCTTTCTTT. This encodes CASSVQGVSTEAFF.

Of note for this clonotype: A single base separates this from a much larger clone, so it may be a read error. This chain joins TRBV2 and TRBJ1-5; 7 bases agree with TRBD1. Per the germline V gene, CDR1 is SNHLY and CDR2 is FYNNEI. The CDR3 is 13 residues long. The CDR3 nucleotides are TGTGTCAGCAAGACGACAGGGCCAGAGCCCCAGCATTTT. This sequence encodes CVSKTTGPEPQHF.

CDR3 bases: TGTGCCAGCGGTGCCCAGCCAGGCTATGGCTACACCTTC. Encoded protein: CASGAQPGYGYTF. The rearrangement links TRBV25-1 to TRBJ1-2; D unclear. With 8 bases removed from V and 4 bases from J, the gap between germline ends came to 14 bases. The CDR3 extends over 13 amino acids. Germline CDR1 MGHDK, CDR2 SYGVNS.